The T cell receptor beta chain under discussion was sequenced for a study of cytomegalovirus exposure and HLA in healthy donors. Whole-study findings and limits: Accurate predictions that matched the HLA-A and HLA-B alleles of most subjects were reportedly made from TCR beta sequences.

Turning to this clone: Its antigen is unknown.

Trimming pared 3 bases from V and 2 bases from J, leaving 10 bases between. Germline values: CDR1 SNHLY, CDR2 FYNNEI. The CDR3 length is 15 residues. The PCR was carried out with 60 Vbeta primers and 13 Jbeta primers. Profiling relied on immunoSEQ multiplex PCR, and the TCRdb table lists in-frame clones only, not all of them. The repertoire includes about 85,000 clones, more than 75% of them detected once, and roughly a quarter sits in the top ten. This sequence originates from a woman aged 50 to 65 in good health and CMV-seropositive. The sequencing sample was made of PBMCs. The chain links TRBV2 to TRBJ2-2, with a possible D match to TRBD2 (5 bases). DNA for the CDR3: TGTGCCAGCAGTGACATAGCGCGAAACACCGGGGAGCTGTTTTTT. Protein sequence: CASSDIARNTGELFF.